This TCR beta chain is from a study of cytomegalovirus exposure and HLA in healthy donors. General study points: Of the V segments, some could not be distinguished, including TRBV6-2 and TRBV6-3, and were excluded. Reportedly, TCR beta sequences accurately predicted HLA-A and HLA-B alleles in most subjects. A few chains linked to CMV were shown in vitro to be specific for CMV antigens.

This clone was detected only a few times. Its antigen is not identified. CDR3 length equals 14 residues. 60 Vbeta and 13 Jbeta primers were used in PCR. TCRdb keeps only in-frame clones here, not all; method: immunoSEQ multiplex PCR. The sample has roughly 280,000 clones, just over 70% seen once. This TCR was sampled from a female donor in good health and CMV-seronegative. The material sequenced was PBMCs. The genes are TRBV21-1 and TRBJ2-5; no DNA check was done on the table's D call, TRBD2. TRBV21-1 corresponds to a pseudogene. CDR3: CASSKAGRHQTQYF. CDR3 DNA: TGTGCCAGCAGCAAAGCGGGGAGGCACCAGACCCAGTACTTC.